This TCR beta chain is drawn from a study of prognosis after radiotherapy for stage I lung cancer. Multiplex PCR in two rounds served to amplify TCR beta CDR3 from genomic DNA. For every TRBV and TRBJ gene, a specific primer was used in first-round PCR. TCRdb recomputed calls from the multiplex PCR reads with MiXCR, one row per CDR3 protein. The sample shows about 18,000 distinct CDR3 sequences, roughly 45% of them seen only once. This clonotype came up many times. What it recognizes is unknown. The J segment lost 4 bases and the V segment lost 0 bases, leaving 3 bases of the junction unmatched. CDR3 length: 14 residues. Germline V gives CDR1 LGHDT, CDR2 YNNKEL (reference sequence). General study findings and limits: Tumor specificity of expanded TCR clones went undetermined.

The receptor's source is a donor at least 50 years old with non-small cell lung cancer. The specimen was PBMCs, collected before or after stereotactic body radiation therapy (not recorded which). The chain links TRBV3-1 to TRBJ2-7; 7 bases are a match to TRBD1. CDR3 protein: CASSQERGLYEQYF. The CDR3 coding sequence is TGTGCCAGCAGCCAAGAGAGGGGGCTGTACGAGCAGTACTTC.